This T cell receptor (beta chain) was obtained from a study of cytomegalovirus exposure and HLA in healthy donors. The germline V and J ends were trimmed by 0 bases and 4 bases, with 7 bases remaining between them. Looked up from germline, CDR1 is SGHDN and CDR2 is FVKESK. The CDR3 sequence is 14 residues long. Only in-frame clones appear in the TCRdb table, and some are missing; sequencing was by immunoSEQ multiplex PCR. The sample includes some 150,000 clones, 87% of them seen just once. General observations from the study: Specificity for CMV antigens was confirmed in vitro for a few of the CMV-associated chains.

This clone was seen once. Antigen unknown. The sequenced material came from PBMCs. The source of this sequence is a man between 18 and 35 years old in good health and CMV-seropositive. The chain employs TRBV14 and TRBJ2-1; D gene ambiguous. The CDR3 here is CASSQDLTYNEQFF. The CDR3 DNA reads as TGTGCCAGCAGCCAAGATCTGACTTACAATGAGCAGTTCTTC.